This TCR beta chain was obtained from a study of CDR3 diversity in severe acne. The CDR3 contains 17 residues. After removal of 0 bases from V and 0 bases from J, the junction contained 2 bases not matched to a gene. The germline CDR1 and CDR2 sequences are SGDLS and YYNGEE. TCRdb reprocessed the PCR reads via MiXCR and lists one record per CDR3 protein. The data hold 89,000 or so distinct CDR3 sequences, with about 48% observed a single time. By sample share, this clonotype is medium-sized. The chain combines TRBV9 with TRBJ2-3, with 12 bases matching TRBD2. The receptor was derived from a male donor in good health, serving as a control. The sequencing sample was made of blood. This CDR3 is CASSVGTSGVSTDTQYF. The CDR3 DNA sequence: TGTGCCAGCAGCGTAGGGACTAGCGGGGTCAGCACAGATACGCAGTATTTT.